The rows below give T cell receptor beta chains drawn from one sample of a study of blood T cell repertoires in COVID-19. This table comes from immunoSEQ multiplex PCR, and its TCRdb copy is limited to in-frame clones, with some not included. This table holds 190,000 or so clones, 70% to 90% found once. Sequencing was carried out using peripheral blood. The receptors come from a man aged 35 to 55 with active or convalescent COVID-19. CDR3s include the opening cysteine and the closing phenylalanine or tryptophan. The D gene is left open where the match is weak. Size is stated for part of the rows, as once, few or many counts, or as a class when the clone is expanded.

d_gene	v_gene	abundance	j_gene	CDR3nt	CDR3aa
TRBD1	TRBV7-9	.	TRBJ2-5	TGTGCCAGCAGCGCCAGACAGGGTAGGACGGAGACCCAGTACTTC	CASSARQGRTETQYF
TRBD2	TRBV4-3	.	TRBJ2-1	TGCGCCAGCAGCCCCTCTAGCGGGGGGGCCGGGAAGAATGAGCAGTTCTTC	CASSPSSGGAGKNEQFF
TRBD1	TRBV4-3	.	TRBJ1-4	TGCGCCAGCAGCCGTAACCCGGGACAGGGAGGAGAAAAACTGTTTTTT	CASSRNPGQGGEKLFF
.	TRBV6-6	.	TRBJ1-4	TGTGCCAGCAAGGAGGGACCCTCTAATGAAAAACTGTTTTTT	CASKEGPSNEKLFF
.	TRBV3-1/TRBV3-2	.	TRBJ1-1	TGTGCCAGCAGCCAATCTGGACAGAACACTGAAGCTTTCTTT	CASSQSGQNTEAFF
.	TRBV7-9	.	TRBJ2-4	TGTGCCAGCAGCCCACGGACAGACAAAAACATTCAGTACTTC	CASSPRTDKNIQYF
.	TRBV5-4	.	TRBJ1-1	TGTGCCAGCAGCCATACCAGGACAGCCCCGAACACTGAAGCTTTCTTT	CASSHTRTAPNTEAFF
.	TRBV11-3	once	TRBJ2-1	TGTGCCAGCAGCTTAAGGGTAAGCGGCGGGGCCATTAATGAGCAGTTCTTC	CASSLRVSGGAINEQFF
TRBD1	TRBV5-6	.	TRBJ1-1	TGTGCCAGCAGCTCCGGACAGGGTGAAGCTTTCTTT	CASSSGQGEAFF
.	TRBV28	.	TRBJ1-5	TGTGCCAGCAGTCCCCGCTCCTACAGGGATGTGCAGCCCCAGCATTTT	CASSPRSYRDVQPQHF
.	TRBV18	.	TRBJ2-1	TGTGCCAGCTCACCCCCCTTTGGGGGGACCCACAATGAGCAGTTCTTC	CASSPPFGGTHNEQFF
TRBD1	TRBV28	few	TRBJ2-3	TGTGCCAGCAAAACGGCCCGGACAGGGGGAGGGAATACGCAGTATTTT	CASKTARTGGGNTQYF
TRBD2	TRBV2	.	TRBJ2-1	TGTGCCAGCAACGGGGGGAGGGGTCCCTACAATGAGCAGTTCTTC	CASNGGRGPYNEQFF
TRBD1	TRBV7-6	.	TRBJ2-2	TGTGCCAGCAGCTTCCCGGGACAGGGTGTCCCCGGGGAGCTGTTTTTT	CASSFPGQGVPGELFF
.	TRBV5-1	.	TRBJ1-4	TGCGCCAGCAGCTTCAGCAGGGGACCAACTAATGAAAAACTGTTTTTT	CASSFSRGPTNEKLFF
.	TRBV5-6	.	TRBJ1-1	TGTGCCAGCAGACCGGTGGGGGCGGACACTGAAGCTTTCTTT	CASRPVGADTEAFF
.	TRBV6-1	.	TRBJ1-5	TGTGCCAGCAGTGAAGTGAGCTATAGCAATCAGCCCCAGCATTTT	CASSEVSYSNQPQHF
TRBD1	TRBV4-1	.	TRBJ2-7	TGCGCCAGCAGCCTTATCCAAGTTCGACAGGGCAGCTCCTACGAGCAGTACTTC	CASSLIQVRQGSSYEQYF
TRBD1	TRBV24-1	.	TRBJ2-2	TGTGCCACCTCAGGGGGCACCGGGGAGCTGTTTTTT	CATSGGTGELFF
.	TRBV12-2	.	TRBJ1-4	.	CAADRGYECKAEKLFF
.	TRBV5-1	.	TRBJ1-6	TGCGCCAGCAGCTCAAACCCCCAGGGGCCTAATTCACCCCTCCACTTT	CASSSNPQGPNSPLHF
TRBD1	TRBV30	once	TRBJ1-1	TGTGCCTGGGATTCGGGACAGGGGATGTTGACTGAAGCTTTCTTT	CAWDSGQGMLTEAFF
TRBD1	TRBV30	.	TRBJ1-2	TGTGCCTGCGATGACAGGGACAAAGGTGGCTACACCTTC	CACDDRDKGGYTF
.	TRBV4-1	.	TRBJ1-6	TGCGCCAGCAGCCACCCTGATAATTCACCCCTCCACTTT	CASSHPDNSPLHF
TRBD1	TRBV28	.	TRBJ1-1	TGTGCCAGCAGCCGGACAGGCTTGAACACTGAAGCTTTCTTT	CASSRTGLNTEAFF
TRBD2	TRBV7-2	.	TRBJ2-1	TGTGCCAGCAGCTTATTTAGCGGGAGCTCCTACAATGAGCAGTTCTTC	CASSLFSGSSYNEQFF
.	TRBV3-1/TRBV3-2	.	TRBJ2-1	TGTGCCAGCAGCCAAGATATATCAGCCTACAATGAGCAGTTCTTC	CASSQDISAYNEQFF
.	TRBV7-2	few	TRBJ2-1	TGTGCCAGCAGCTTAGCATATGCTAGCTCCTACAATGAGCAGTTCTTC	CASSLAYASSYNEQFF
TRBD1	TRBV2	.	TRBJ1-4	TGTGCCAGTTTGCGGGACAGGGCTAATGAAAAACTGTTTTTT	CASLRDRANEKLFF
TRBD1	TRBV13	.	TRBJ1-2	TGTGCCAGCAGCTTAGGGGACAGGGTATTTGGCTACACCTTC	CASSLGDRVFGYTF
.	TRBV7-9	.	TRBJ1-3	TGTGCCTTCGAGCAGGGGACCTCTGGAAACACCATATATTTT	CAFEQGTSGNTIYF
.	TRBV11-2	.	TRBJ2-1	TGTGCCAGCAGCGATATTGGGGGCTTCTACAATGAGCAGTTCTTC	CASSDIGGFYNEQFF
TRBD2	TRBV28	.	TRBJ2-7	TGTGCCAGCAGGGGGGGGATCTACGAGCAGTACTTC	CASRGGIYEQYF
.	TRBV6-1	.	TRBJ1-4	TGTGCCAGCAGTGATCAAAGCGTGACGGCAACTAATGAAAAACTGTTTTTT	CASSDQSVTATNEKLFF
.	TRBV18	.	TRBJ1-1	TGTGCCAGCTCACCTCTCAAAGGGGAGGACACTGAAGCTTTCTTT	CASSPLKGEDTEAFF
TRBD2	TRBV6-6	.	TRBJ2-2	TGTGCCAGCAGTTACCCGACTAGCGGGGGGTTCGGGGAGCTGTTTTTT	CASSYPTSGGFGELFF
.	TRBV28	.	TRBJ2-5	TGTGCCAGCAGTTTATCTCGGCGGGAAGAGACCCAGTACTTC	CASSLSRREETQYF
.	TRBV12-2	.	TRBJ1-1	TGTGCAAGTCGCTTGGGACAGCCTAACATGAACACTGAAGCTTTCTTT	CASRLGQPNMNTEAFF
.	TRBV6-1	.	TRBJ1-1	TGTGCCAGCAGCTTATTTACAGGTGAAGCTTTCTTT	CASSLFTGEAFF
TRBD1	TRBV3-1/TRBV3-2	once	TRBJ1-1	TGTGCCAGCAGCAAAGCAGGGACAGCGAACACTGAAGCTTTCTTT	CASSKAGTANTEAFF
TRBD2	TRBV9	.	TRBJ2-3	TGTGCCAGCAGCCCTAACCCCGGCGGGGGGAGCACAGATACGCAGTATTTT	CASSPNPGGGSTDTQYF
TRBD1	TRBV9	.	TRBJ2-3	TGTGCCAGCAGCTCCCCTGCCTGGGCGGGGACAGGGTTAACAGATACGCAGTATTTT	CASSSPAWAGTGLTDTQYF
.	TRBV27	.	TRBJ2-1	TGTGCCAGCAGTTTATATCCCCCCCCGGGGGATGAGCAGTTCTTC	CASSLYPPPGDEQFF
.	TRBV2	few	TRBJ1-2	TGTGCCAGCAGTGAATCCACCGGGGGCTATGGCTACACCTTC	CASSESTGGYGYTF
.	TRBV15	.	TRBJ2-5	TGTGCCACCAGCAGAGATCGAGAAGAGACCCAGTACTTC	CATSRDREETQYF
.	TRBV7-8	.	TRBJ2-7	TGTGCCAGCAGCTCTAGCCGAATTCCGCTCTCCTACGAGCAGTACTTC	CASSSSRIPLSYEQYF